A selection of T cell receptor beta chains follows, all from one sample in a study of blood T cell repertoires in COVID-19. Sequenced by immunoSEQ multiplex PCR; TCRdb stores in-frame clones only, minus some. The repertoire includes fewer than 250,000 clones, 80% to 90% of them detected once, and about 4% sits in the top ten. Material: PBMCs or T cells enriched from blood (not recorded which). The origin of the receptors is a woman aged 25-40 years who had been exposed to COVID-19. CDR3s include the opening cysteine and the closing phenylalanine or tryptophan. Fields, in order: V gene, clone size, D gene, J gene, CDR3 protein, CDR3 DNA. A D gene is named only where the DNA matches it firmly. Clone size is stated in some rows and not others, as once, few, many or a class when expanded.

TRBV19,once,-,TRBJ2-7,CASTRVAGSYEQYF,TGTGCCAGTACTCGTGTGGCGGGTTCCTACGAGCAGTACTTC
TRBV15,-,-,TRBJ1-3,CATSTRFPTGMEPGNTIYF,TGTGCCACCAGCACGAGATTCCCCACAGGAATGGAGCCTGGAAACACCATATATTTT
TRBV5-4,-,TRBD1,TRBJ1-2,CASSKGQVAGYTF,TGTGCCAGCAGCAAGGGACAGGTCGCTGGCTACACCTTC
TRBV9,-,TRBD1,TRBJ1-1,CASNRDSQNTEAFF,TGTGCCAGCAACCGGGACAGTCAAAACACTGAAGCTTTCTTT
TRBV4-1,once,-,TRBJ2-2,CASSQVGPNTGELFF,TGCGCCAGCAGCCAAGTTGGCCCCAACACCGGGGAGCTGTTTTTT
TRBV30,-,TRBD1,TRBJ2-2,CAWSFKGTGDYTGELFF,TGTGCCTGGAGTTTTAAAGGGACAGGGGACTACACCGGGGAGCTGTTTTTT
TRBV24-1,-,-,TRBJ2-3,CATSSPPPSLDTQYF,TGTGCCACCAGTTCCCCCCCTCCCTCTCTAGATACGCAGTATTTT
TRBV6-4,-,-,TRBJ2-1,CASSPGRMASEQFF,TGTGCCAGCAGCCCGGGGAGGATGGCCTCTGAGCAGTTCTTC
TRBV5-1,-,TRBD2,TRBJ2-3,CASSAEDLAGTDTQYF,TGCGCCAGCAGTGCAGAGGACCTAGCGGGCACAGATACGCAGTATTTT
TRBV6-5,-,-,TRBJ1-2,CASSRLTVTNYGYTF,TGTGCCAGCAGCCGCTTGACTGTAACTAACTATGGCTACACCTTC
TRBV7-8,-,-,TRBJ1-4,CASSLVGQNYGGTNEKLFF,TGTGCCAGCAGCTTAGTAGGACAGAACTACGGAGGAACTAATGAAAAACTGTTTTTT
TRBV3-1/TRBV3-2,-,-,TRBJ2-7,CASSQRYQRALYEQYF,TGTGCCAGCAGCCAAAGGTACCAGCGGGCCCTCTACGAGCAGTACTTC
TRBV3-1/TRBV3-2,-,-,TRBJ1-1,CASLGGTEAFF,TGTGCCAGCTTAGGGGGCACTGAAGCTTTCTTT
TRBV6-5,-,-,TRBJ1-2,CASRRLSGDYGYTF,TGTGCCAGCAGACGTCTCAGCGGGGATTATGGCTACACCTTC
TRBV29-1,-,-,TRBJ2-7,CSVLPAGGSYEQYF,TGCAGCGTCCTGCCGGCAGGGGGGTCCTACGAGCAGTACTTC
TRBV5-6,-,-,TRBJ2-5,CASSLKGYSGETQYF,TGTGCCAGCAGCCTCAAGGGATACTCGGGGGAGACCCAGTACTTC
TRBV5-4,-,TRBD2,TRBJ2-5,CASSSGLAGEETQYF,TGTGCCAGCAGCTCGGGACTAGCGGGAGAAGAGACCCAGTACTTC
TRBV25-1,-,TRBD1,TRBJ1-6,CASSGQGQPLGYNSPLHF,TGTGCCAGCAGTGGCCAGGGACAGCCCCTGGGGTATAATTCACCCCTCCACTTT
TRBV6-1,-,-,TRBJ1-5,CASSERTRNQPQHF,TGTGCCAGCAGTGAAAGGACACGCAATCAGCCCCAGCATTTT
TRBV5-6,-,-,TRBJ1-2,CASSTHPGGSNYGYTF,TGTGCCAGCAGCACTCATCCGGGGGGATCTAACTATGGCTACACCTTC
TRBV9,-,-,TRBJ2-3,CASSPPSSVGAGFNKGTDTQYF,TGTGCCAGCAGCCCTCCATCCTCCGTAGGGGCGGGATTTAATAAAGGCACAGATACGCAGTATTTT
TRBV24-1,-,TRBD2,TRBJ2-1,CATSDPTSGLYNEQFF,TGTGCCACCAGTGATCCTACTAGCGGACTCTACAATGAGCAGTTCTTC
TRBV5-1,-,-,TRBJ1-2,CASSLGVTNYGYTF,TGCGCCAGCAGCTTGGGAGTAACTAACTATGGCTACACCTTC
TRBV7-2,-,-,TRBJ2-5,CASSFWGRGDPRETQYF,TGTGCCAGCAGCTTTTGGGGCAGGGGGGATCCGCGGGAGACCCAGTACTTC
TRBV30,-,TRBD1,TRBJ1-1,CAWSKTYRGWNTEAFF,TGTGCCTGGAGTAAAACGTACAGGGGGTGGAACACTGAAGCTTTCTTT
TRBV6-5,-,-,TRBJ2-4,CATRRDSLRNIQYF,TGTGCCACCAGGCGGGATTCACTACGAAACATTCAGTACTTC
TRBV5-1,-,TRBD1,TRBJ2-7,CASSNGQAGPSYEQYF,TGCGCCAGCAGCAACGGACAGGCCGGCCCCTCCTACGAGCAGTACTTC
TRBV18,-,-,TRBJ2-2,CASSPATRRSTGELFF,TGTGCCAGCTCACCCGCCACTAGGAGATCAACCGGGGAGCTGTTTTTT
TRBV5-1,once,TRBD1,TRBJ2-7,CASSVKQGSSYEQYF,TGCGCCAGCAGCGTCAAACAGGGGAGCTCCTACGAGCAGTACTTC
TRBV12-3/TRBV12-4,-,-,TRBJ1-2,CASTNRNGYTF,TGTGCCAGCACCAACAGGAATGGCTACACCTTC
TRBV12-5,-,-,TRBJ2-2,CASGLDGTLSGELFF,TGTGCTAGTGGTTTGGACGGGACACTCTCCGGGGAGCTGTTTTTT